The 25 T cell receptor beta chains below come from one sample, sequenced in a study of human T cells and chemical hapten exposure. In TCRdb, the RACE reads were re-called with MiXCR into one record per CDR3 protein. This table holds tens of thousands of distinct CDR3 sequences, 10% to 13% found once. Indicated time point: patch test 2, 6 weeks after DPC sensitization. The treatment is: therapeutic diphenylcyclopropenone sensitization with weekly scalp DPC. The sequenced sample was whole blood, obtained in connection with sensitization to the hapten diphenylcyclopropenone (DPC). These receptors were obtained from a woman aged 45-65 years with alopecia areata. Some clones in this sample may be carry-over from other donors' samples.

In this sample, this clonotype turned up many times. J is TRBJ2-3 and V is TRBV2; 10 positions match TRBD2. Germline V gene data show CDR1 as SNHLY and CDR2 as FYNNEI. The length of the CDR3 is 15 residues. V dropped 6 bases and J dropped 1; count of bases not matched to a gene: 4. CDR3 in amino acids: CASSPTSGGTDTQYF. The CDR3 DNA follows: TGTGCCAGCAGCCCTACTAGCGGGGGCACAGATACGCAGTATTTT.

This clonotype was observed at least ten times. J is TRBJ1-6 and V is TRBV2; TRBD1 aligns across 7 bases. With V trimmed by 5 bases and J by 7 bases, 8 bases remained unmatched. CDR1 and CDR2 from the germline V gene are SNHLY and FYNNEI. The CDR3 is 15 amino acids. The CDR3 loop reads CASSSRGGENSPLHF. The CDR3 coding sequence is TGTGCCAGCAGTTCCAGGGGGGGGGAAAATTCACCCCTCCACTTT.

This clonotype was observed many times. V usage is TRBV10-2 and J usage is TRBJ2-5; D is possibly TRBD1 (6 bases). This CDR3 has 13 residues. Trimming took off 0 bases at V and 6 bases at J, with 8 bases between the two ends. Germline assignment: CDR1 WSHSY and CDR2 SAAADI. CDR3 DNA: TGCGCCAGCAGTGAGTCAGGGACAAAGACCCAGTACTTC. Encoded protein: CASSESGTKTQYF.

The chain uses TRBV6-2 or TRBV6-3 and TRBJ2-2; 8 nucleotides line up with TRBD1. CDR1 MNHEY and CDR2 SVGEGT come from the germline V gene. This CDR3 contains 13 residues. V shed 10 bases, J shed 3 bases, and the junction held 4 bases outside the gene matches. The CDR3 sequence: CATPGQDTGELFF. DNA for the CDR3: TGTGCCACCCCGGGACAGGACACCGGGGAGCTGTTTTTT.

The CDR3 is CSARGSQDYEQYF. CDR3 coding DNA: TGCAGTGCCCGAGGGTCGCAGGACTACGAGCAGTACTTC. J is TRBJ2-7 and V is TRBV20-1, with a weak D call TRBD2 (5 bases). Germline CDR1 DFQATT, CDR2 SNEGSKA (reference sequence). Between the trimmed V and J ends, which lost 6 bases and 3 bases, there was a span of 15 bases. CDR3 length: 13 residues.

This clonotype was picked up many times. V gene TRBV28 combines with J gene TRBJ2-7; no firm D call. CDR1 MDHEN and CDR2 SYDVKM come from the germline V gene. The CDR3 has 15 residues. Trimming cost V 10 bases and J 0 bases, with 19 bases left between them. This CDR3 reads CATDIGPPSSYEQYF. The CDR3 region has the DNA TGTGCCACCGACATCGGGCCGCCAAGCTCCTACGAGCAGTACTTC.

This clonotype was observed a few times. The chain couples TRBV19 to TRBJ2-6; D gene ambiguous. In germline, CDR1 is LNHDA, CDR2 SQIVND (reference sequence). CDR3 size: 13 residues. V was shortened by 7 bases and J by 0 bases, with 4 bases between the two germline ends. In DNA form, the CDR3 reads TGTGCCAGTACAGCCTCTGGGGCCAACGTCCTGACTTTC. Encoded protein: CASTASGANVLTF.

This clonotype was seen a few times. This chain uses TRBV6-5 with TRBJ1-1; no clear D. There are 15 residues in the CDR3. CDR1 MNHEY and CDR2 SVGAGI come from the germline V gene. The V end was cut by 8 bases, the J end by 2 bases, with 18 bases between. CDR3 residues: CASGYGPFPNTEAFF. The CDR3 DNA sequence: TGTGCCAGCGGCTATGGGCCCTTCCCAAACACTGAAGCTTTCTTT.

This clonotype has ten or more counts. The gene calls are TRBV7-6 and TRBJ2-2; TRBD2 aligns across 9 bases. The V and J ends lost 5 bases and 1 base, in that order; junction bases with no gene match: 8. Germline V gene sequence: CDR1 SGHVS, CDR2 FNYEAQ. CDR3 size: 17 residues. In DNA, the CDR3 is TGTGCCAGCAGCCCCATAGCGGGAGCTCAGAACACCGGGGAGCTGTTTTTT. The encoded protein is CASSPIAGAQNTGELFF.

The sample holds many counts of this clonotype. The chain carries TRBV18 and TRBJ1-2, with D possibly TRBD1 on 5 matching bases. V lost 2 bases to trimming and J lost 3 bases, with 13 bases between them. From germline, CDR1 is KGHSH and CDR2 LQKENI. The CDR3 is made up of 15 amino acids. The CDR3 DNA reads TGTGCCAGCTCACCATTCGTAGGGGAGGACTATGGCTACACCTTC. Its protein is CASSPFVGEDYGYTF.

This clonotype was observed at least ten times. The V and J genes are TRBV12-3 or TRBV12-4 and TRBJ2-7, with TRBD2 as a possible D gene (6 bases). Trimming removed 6 bases at V and 3 bases at J, with 15 bases between. This CDR3 has 14 residues. CDR3 residues: CASRAGPRGYEQYF. The CDR3 nucleotides read TGTGCCAGCAGAGCCGGGCCGCGGGGCTACGAGCAGTACTTC.

This clonotype was counted a few times. V is TRBV2 and J is TRBJ2-1, with D perhaps TRBD1 (5 bases). V lost 2 bases to trimming and J lost 3 bases, with 8 bases between them. The germline V gene has CDR1 SNHLY and CDR2 FYNNEI. The CDR3 has 14 residues. CDR3 amino acids: CASSEKGDYNEQFF. In nucleotides, the CDR3 is TGTGCCAGCAGTGAAAAAGGGGACTACAATGAGCAGTTCTTC.

On this clonotype: Possible read error: a much larger clone is one base away. The rearrangement links TRBV20-1 to TRBJ2-3; D may be TRBD1 (6 bases). The J call may be in error: the DNA end matches TRBJ1-5 better. Germline assignment: CDR1 DFQATT and CDR2 SNEGSKA (reference sequence). The CDR3 extends over 15 amino acids. The CDR3 bases are TGCAGTGCTGGACAACTAGCGGGACACACAGATACGCAGCATTTT. Residues: CSAGQLAGHTDTQHF.

In this sample, this clonotype turned up many times. The CDR3 DNA sequence: TGCAGTGCTGAGGGAGTCGGGGACGGCTACACCTTC. The encoded protein is CSAEGVGDGYTF. The gene calls are TRBV20-1 and TRBJ1-2, with a tentative D call TRBD1 (5 bases). This CDR3 contains 12 residues. CDR1 DFQATT and CDR2 SNEGSKA come from the germline V gene (reference sequence). V shed 5 bases and J shed 8 bases, with 15 bases lying between them.

The chain combines TRBV20-1 with TRBJ2-7; maybe TRBD2 (5 bases). The germline CDR1 and CDR2 sequences are DFQATT and SNEGSKA (reference sequence). The length of the CDR3 is 13 residues. Trimming cost V 3 bases and J 7 bases, with 16 bases left between them. The CDR3 is CSARSARPGEQYF. The CDR3 DNA follows: TGCAGTGCTAGGTCGGCTCGTCCGGGAGAGCAGTACTTC.

This clonotype has just a few counts. The gene calls are TRBV29-1 and TRBJ1-1; no firm D call. The CDR3 covers 10 residues. Trimming took 5 bases from V and 6 from J, leaving 7 bases between them. CDR1 and CDR2 (germline): SQVTM, ANQGSEA. This chain's CDR3 is CSVRGSEAFF. The CDR3 bases are TGCAGCGTTCGGGGATCTGAAGCTTTCTTT.

J is TRBJ2-1 and V is TRBV2; the match to TRBD1 covers 7 bases. V dropped 1 base and J dropped 4; count of bases not matched to a gene: 7. Per germline, CDR1 SNHLY and CDR2 FYNNEI. This CDR3 is built from 16 residues. The CDR3 here is CASSEGQGVLYNEQFF. The CDR3 DNA is TGTGCCAGCAGTGAAGGGCAGGGGGTACTTTACAATGAGCAGTTCTTC.

The chain has TRBV6-1 and TRBJ2-7, with D possibly matching TRBD1 (5 bases). V was clipped by 2 bases and J by 5 bases, with 10 bases between them. Germline-derived CDR1 and CDR2 are MNHNS and SASEGT. The CDR3 has 13 amino acids. The CDR3 DNA follows: TGTGCCAGCAGTGAAACCCCCAGGGACGAGCAGTACTTC. This translates into CASSETPRDEQYF.

This clonotype was seen at least ten times. The V call is TRBV29-1, the J call TRBJ2-7; 9 positions match TRBD1. This CDR3 spans 13 amino acids. V shed 7 bases and J 6 bases; nucleotides not matched to a gene: 10. In germline, CDR1 is SQVTM, CDR2 ANQGSEA. The CDR3 spells CSGAPTGGGEQYF. In DNA form, the CDR3 reads TGCAGCGGCGCCCCCACAGGGGGCGGCGAGCAGTACTTC.

In the case of this clonotype: A much larger clone differs from this one at a single base, so this may be a read error. This chain joins TRBV11-2 and TRBJ2-1; 7 bases line up with TRBD1. This CDR3 has 15 amino acids. Per germline, CDR1 SGHAT and CDR2 FQNNGV. CDR3: CASSPGILGGNEQLF. In nucleotides, the CDR3 is TGTGCCAGCAGCCCGGGGATACTAGGGGGCAATGAGCAGTTGTTC.

The chain is built from TRBV10-3 and TRBJ2-5; 8 bases line up with TRBD1. V was clipped by 5 bases and J by 3 bases; unmatched bases: 20. The CDR3 sequence is 19 residues long. Germline V gene data show CDR1 as ENHRY and CDR2 as SYGVKD. The CDR3 reads CAISSGTGTGQGTKETQYF. The CDR3 region has the DNA TGTGCCATCAGTTCGGGAACCGGGACCGGACAGGGTACAAAAGAGACCCAGTACTTC.

This clonotype was picked up many times. V is TRBV12-1 and J is TRBJ2-5; the table's D gene call, TRBD2, was not cross checked with the DNA. TRBV12-1 represents a pseudogene. The CDR3 consists of 19 residues. The CDR3 DNA reads TGTGCCAGCAGCTCGACTAGCGGGAGGGCCACTGGTATCCAAAGGACCCAGTACTTC. As protein: CASSSTSGRATGIQRTQYF.

This clonotype came up many times. The chain couples TRBV29-1 to TRBJ2-1; 7 bases are a match to TRBD1. Germline CDR1 and CDR2: SQVTM and ANQGSEA. After removal of 7 bases from V and 6 bases from J, the junction contained 6 bases not matched to a gene. The CDR3 runs to 12 residues. CDR3: CSGTWTGNEQFF. CDR3 in DNA: TGCAGCGGTACGTGGACAGGCAATGAGCAGTTCTTC.

This clonotype has a count of ten or more. This rearrangement joins TRBV9 to TRBJ2-1; TRBD2 matches 8 bases. CDR1 and CDR2 (germline): SGDLS, YYNGEE. CDR3 length: 15 amino acids. V shed 0 bases, J shed 6 bases, and the junction held 5 bases outside the gene matches. The CDR3 sequence is CASSVVASGFNEQFF. The CDR3 nucleotides are TGTGCCAGCAGCGTAGTGGCTAGCGGGTTCAATGAGCAGTTCTTC.

This clonotype appeared a few times. The chain employs TRBV5-1 and TRBJ2-2; D is uncertain. V was cut by 5 bases and J by 1 base, with 12 bases left in between. Per germline, CDR1 SGHRS and CDR2 YFSETQ. The CDR3 loop spans 15 amino acids. Here the CDR3 reads CASRSARMNTGELFF. The CDR3, as DNA: TGCGCCAGCAGGTCGGCCAGGATGAACACCGGGGAGCTGTTTTTT. The entire variable domain, with the rest obtained from reference TRBV5-1 and TRBJ2-2, is as follows: KAGVTQTPRYLIKTRGQQVTLSCSPISGHRSVSWYQQTPGQGLQFLFEYFSETQRNKGNFPGRFSGRQFSNSRSEMNVSTLELGDSALYLCASRSARMNTGELFFGEGSRLTVL.